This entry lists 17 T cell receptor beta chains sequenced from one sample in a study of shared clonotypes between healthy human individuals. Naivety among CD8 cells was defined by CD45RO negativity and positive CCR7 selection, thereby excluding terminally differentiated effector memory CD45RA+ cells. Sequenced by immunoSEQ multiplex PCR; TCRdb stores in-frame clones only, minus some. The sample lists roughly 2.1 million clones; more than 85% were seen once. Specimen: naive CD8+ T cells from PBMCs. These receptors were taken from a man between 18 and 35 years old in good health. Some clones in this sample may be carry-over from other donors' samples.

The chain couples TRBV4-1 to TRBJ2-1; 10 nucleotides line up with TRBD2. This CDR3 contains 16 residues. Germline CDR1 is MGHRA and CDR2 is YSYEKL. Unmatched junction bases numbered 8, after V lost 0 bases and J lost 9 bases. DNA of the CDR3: TGCGCCAGCAGCCAAGATATACTAGCGGGGTCAGGTGAGCAGTTCTTC. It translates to CASSQDILAGSGEQFF.

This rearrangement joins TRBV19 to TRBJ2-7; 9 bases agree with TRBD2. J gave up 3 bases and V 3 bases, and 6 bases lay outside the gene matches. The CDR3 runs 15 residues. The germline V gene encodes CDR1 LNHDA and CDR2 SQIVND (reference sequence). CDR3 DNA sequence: TGTGCCAGTAGTATGAGAGCGGGAGGTAACTACGAGCAGTACTTC. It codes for CASSMRAGGNYEQYF.

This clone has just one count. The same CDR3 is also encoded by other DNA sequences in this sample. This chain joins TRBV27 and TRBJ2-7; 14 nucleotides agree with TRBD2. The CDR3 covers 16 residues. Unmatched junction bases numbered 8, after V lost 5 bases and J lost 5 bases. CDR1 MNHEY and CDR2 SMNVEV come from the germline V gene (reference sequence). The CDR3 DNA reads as TGTGCCAGCAGTCCCGGGACTAGCGGGAGTAGGAACGAGCAGTACTTC. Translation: CASSPGTSGSRNEQYF.

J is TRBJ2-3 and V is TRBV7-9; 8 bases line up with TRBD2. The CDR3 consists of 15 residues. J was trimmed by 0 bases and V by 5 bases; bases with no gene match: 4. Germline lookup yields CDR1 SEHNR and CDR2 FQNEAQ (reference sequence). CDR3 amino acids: CASSLTSASTDTQYF. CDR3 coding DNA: TGTGCCAGCAGCCTGACTAGCGCTAGCACAGATACGCAGTATTTT.

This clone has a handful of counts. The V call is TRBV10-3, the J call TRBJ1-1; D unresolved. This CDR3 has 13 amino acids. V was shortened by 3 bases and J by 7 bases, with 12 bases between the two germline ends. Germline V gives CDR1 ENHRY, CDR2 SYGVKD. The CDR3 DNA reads TGTGCCATCAGTGAAGGCAGCGGGCTTGAAGCTTTCTTT. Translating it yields CAISEGSGLEAFF.

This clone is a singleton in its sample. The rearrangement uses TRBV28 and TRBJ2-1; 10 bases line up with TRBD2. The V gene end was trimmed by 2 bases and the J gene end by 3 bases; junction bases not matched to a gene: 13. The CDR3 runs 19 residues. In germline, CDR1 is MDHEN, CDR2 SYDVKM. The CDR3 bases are TGTGCCAGCAGTTTACGTAGCCTAGCGGGAGCTTACAACTACAATGAGCAGTTCTTC. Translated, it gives CASSLRSLAGAYNYNEQFF. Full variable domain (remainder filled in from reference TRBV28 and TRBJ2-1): DVKVTQSSRYLVKRTGEKVFLECVQDMDHENMFWYRQDPGLGLRLIYFSYDVKMKEKGDIPEGYSVSREKKERFSLILESASTNQTSMYLCASSLRSLAGAYNYNEQFFGPGTRLTVL.

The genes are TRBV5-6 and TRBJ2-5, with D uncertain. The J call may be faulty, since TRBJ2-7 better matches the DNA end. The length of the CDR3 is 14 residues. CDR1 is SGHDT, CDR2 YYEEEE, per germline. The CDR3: CASSLGVSSYEQYF. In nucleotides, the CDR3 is TGTGCCAGCAGCTTGGGAGTCTCTTCCTACGAGCAGTACTTC.

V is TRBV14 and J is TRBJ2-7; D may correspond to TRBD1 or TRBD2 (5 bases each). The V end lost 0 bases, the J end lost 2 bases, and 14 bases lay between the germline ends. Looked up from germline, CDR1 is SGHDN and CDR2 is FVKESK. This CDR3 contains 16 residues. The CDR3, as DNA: TGTGCCAGCAGCCAAGACGGGCAGGGACCCCCCTACGAGCAGTACTTC. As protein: CASSQDGQGPPYEQYF.

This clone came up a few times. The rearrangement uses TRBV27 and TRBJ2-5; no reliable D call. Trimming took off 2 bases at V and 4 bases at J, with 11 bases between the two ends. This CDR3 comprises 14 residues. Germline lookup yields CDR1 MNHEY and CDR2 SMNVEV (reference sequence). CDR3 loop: CASSLHGAPETQYF. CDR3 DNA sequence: TGTGCCAGCAGTTTACATGGAGCTCCAGAGACCCAGTACTTC.

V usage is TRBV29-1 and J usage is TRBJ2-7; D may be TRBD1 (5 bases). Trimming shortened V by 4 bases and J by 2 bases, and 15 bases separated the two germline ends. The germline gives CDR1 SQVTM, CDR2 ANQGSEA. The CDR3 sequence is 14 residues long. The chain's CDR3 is CSVGGASRPYEQYF. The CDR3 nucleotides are TGCAGCGTTGGGGGCGCGAGCCGCCCCTACGAGCAGTACTTC.

Written as DNA, the CDR3 is TGTGCCAGCAGCGTAGTGCAGCGGGAGATTTCCCACGAGCAGTACTTC. Protein sequence: CASSVVQREISHEQYF. The chain has TRBV9 and TRBJ2-7; 8 bases match TRBD2. The germline V gene encodes CDR1 SGDLS and CDR2 YYNGEE. V trimming: 0 bases; J trimming: 5 bases; junction bases outside the gene matches: 10. The CDR3 loop spans 16 amino acids.

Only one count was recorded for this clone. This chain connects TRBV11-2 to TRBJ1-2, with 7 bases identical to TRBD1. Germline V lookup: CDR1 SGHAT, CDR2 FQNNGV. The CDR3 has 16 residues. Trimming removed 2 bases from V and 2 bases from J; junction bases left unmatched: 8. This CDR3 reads CASSLTTGAANYGYTF. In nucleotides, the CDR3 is TGTGCCAGCAGCTTAACCACAGGGGCTGCCAACTATGGCTACACCTTC. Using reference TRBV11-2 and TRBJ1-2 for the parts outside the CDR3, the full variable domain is EAGVAQSPRYKIIEKRQSVAFWCNPISGHATLYWYQQILGQGPKLLIQFQNNGVVDDSQLPKDRFSAERLKGVDSTLKIQPAKLEDSAVYLCASSLTTGAANYGYTFGSGTRLTVV.

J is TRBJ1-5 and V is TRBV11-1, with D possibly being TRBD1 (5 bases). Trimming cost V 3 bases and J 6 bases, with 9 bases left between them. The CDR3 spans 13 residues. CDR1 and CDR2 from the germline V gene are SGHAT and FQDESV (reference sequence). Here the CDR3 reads CASSLGLGQPQHF. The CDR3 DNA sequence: TGTGCCAGCAGCTTGGGGCTGGGTCAGCCCCAGCATTTT.

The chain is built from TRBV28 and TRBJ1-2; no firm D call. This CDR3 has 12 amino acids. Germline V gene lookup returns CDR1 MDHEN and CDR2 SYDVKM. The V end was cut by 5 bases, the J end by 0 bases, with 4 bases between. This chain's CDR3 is CASSLSNYGYTF. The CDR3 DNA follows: TGTGCCAGCAGTCTATCTAACTATGGCTACACCTTC.

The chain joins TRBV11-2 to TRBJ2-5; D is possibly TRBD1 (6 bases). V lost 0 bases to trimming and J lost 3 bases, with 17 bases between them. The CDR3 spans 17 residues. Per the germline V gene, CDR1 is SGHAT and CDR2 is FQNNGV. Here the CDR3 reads CASSLDPGAQGEETQYF. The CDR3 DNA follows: TGTGCCAGCAGCTTAGACCCAGGGGCCCAAGGGGAAGAGACCCAGTACTTC.

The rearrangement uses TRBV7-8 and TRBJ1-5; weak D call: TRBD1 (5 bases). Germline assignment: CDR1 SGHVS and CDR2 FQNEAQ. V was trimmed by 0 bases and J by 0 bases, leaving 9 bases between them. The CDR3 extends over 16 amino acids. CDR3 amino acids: CASSLAAGISNQPQHF. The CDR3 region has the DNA TGTGCCAGCAGCTTAGCGGCAGGGATTAGCAATCAGCCCCAGCATTTT.

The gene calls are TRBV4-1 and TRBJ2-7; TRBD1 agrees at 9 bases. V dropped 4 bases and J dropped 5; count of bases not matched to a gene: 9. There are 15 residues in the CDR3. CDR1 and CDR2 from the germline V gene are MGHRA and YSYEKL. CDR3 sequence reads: CASSPYGTGQDEQYF. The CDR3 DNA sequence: TGCGCCAGCAGCCCGTACGGGACAGGGCAGGACGAGCAGTACTTC.